What follows describes a single T cell receptor beta chain. In this sample, this clone turned up a few times. Its antigen is not yet known. No base quality values were provided; no much bigger clone lies one nucleotide off. The donors were healthy, HIV-negative adults with no recently reported acute infections or vaccinations. Every donor was a Caucasian adult living in Nashville, Tennessee, USA. Magnetic negative selection was used to enrich CD4+ T cells, after which naive cells were positively selected on CD45RA and the negative fraction became the memory subset. After blood collection by leukapheresis, PBMCs were isolated using Ficoll-Histopaque density gradient centrifugation and then cryopreserved in the vapor phase of liquid nitrogen. Analytical flow cytometry was used to check the purity and quantity of every magnetically sorted T cell population. Genomic DNA was isolated from every sorted fraction and measured by UV absorbance on a Nanodrop 2000c.

The germline V gene gives CDR1 as MRHNA and CDR2 as SNTAGT. From cysteine to phenylalanine, the CDR3 is 14 amino acids long. Kept here is only the CDR3 DNA, which spans 42 bases and is read in frame from base 1. Relative to germline, V is 4 bases shorter and J is 3 bases shorter, with 10 bases between their ends. This specimen belongs to a study of shared clonotypes between healthy human individuals (dated by TCRdb to the early 2020s). Study-level background: The cohort comprised two women and a few men aged 18 to 49 years. Libraries were prepared and TCR repertoires were sequenced by different laboratories using diverse techniques, in order to increase sequencing depth and limit assay-specific biases. For each donor, three plates each were used for CD4 naive and CD4 memory, two plates were used for CD8 naive, and one plate was used for CD8 memory. To estimate repertoire size and how much clonotype sharing occurs between individuals, the study deeply sequenced the blood TCR repertoires of roughly 5 healthy adults. Per donor, leukapheresis produced somewhere between about 0.94 and 9 billion PBMCs.

On the study overall, not on this receptor specifically: Sampling was restricted to blood, and TCR repertoires in tissues likely differ from the TCR repertoires found in blood. Pairwise subsampling indicated that sequencing depth was expected to affect the degree of clonotype sharing among donors. Even with the large sequencing depth, rarefaction of the sorted-subset datasets indicated that sequencing was incomplete. The genetic and exposure-history diversity represented was limited by the small number of donors. Clonotypes shared by all four sorted-subset donors showed higher generation probabilities than non-shared clonotypes. Estimated clonotype richness was generally larger for naive than for memory subsets. Across a few donors, 5% to 6% of naive CD4, 3.5% of naive CD8, roughly 2.2% of memory CD4, and under 0.45% of memory CD8 clonotypes were shared.

TCR CDR3 regions were amplified from genomic DNA by multiplex PCR using the deep immunoSEQ assay. Genomic DNA extracted from each cell subset was distributed evenly over all wells of several immunoSEQ 96-well plates, and each plate served as one replicate. For sorted subsets, approximately 210 ng genomic DNA, equal to approximately 30,000 T cell genomes, was loaded into each replicate PCR. The purified libraries were quantified using a Qubit 3.0 fluorometer, sized with a Bioanalyzer 2100, and then quantified again using the KAPA Library Quantification kit. A separate single-read 150-cycle Illumina NextSeq 550 flow cell was used to sequence each immunoSEQ 96-well plate. The authors' analysis ran thus. Because the immunoSEQ output included only junctional sequences and no quality scores, the filtering could not be the same as the filtering used for full-length reads. Sequences were annotated with PyIR, a Python wrapper for IgBLAST v1.9, using IMGT germline references to assign V/J genes and CDR3. Reads were filtered out if the reads had weak V/J assignments (E-value above 1e-6), no CDR3, stop codons, out-of-frame junctions, or ambiguous translated residues. V3J clonotypes were defined as sequences sharing an identical inferred V gene, J gene, and CDR3 amino acid sequence. To compute the percentage overlap between repertoires, the number of shared unique clonotypes was divided by the size of the smaller repertoire. Richness of each repertoire was evaluated using RTK rarefaction, the Chao1 estimator, and Recon v2.1 estimates of unobserved clonotypes. OLGA was used to compute generation probabilities for all TCRbeta clonotypes that the gDNA method yielded from a few donors. The clones in this table, taken by TCRdb from immuneACCESS, are in-frame only. Not every clone is retained; where verified, under half of the shortfall comes from an unresolved V gene, and the cause of the rest is unknown. V, J and clone size are those of that table, while D and trimming were read from the DNA. The sample has about 1 million clones on record, roughly 80% of them singletons. The ten biggest clones cover 1.4% to 1.5% of the sample.

The TCR sequence derives from a man aged 18 to 30 in good health. Recombination joined TRBV6-4 with TRBJ1-5; TRBD1 is possibly the D segment (5 matching bases). The source material was memory CD4+ T cells sorted from blood. Taken with the paper, the label for cell subset or site translates to: CD45RA-negative fraction. The CDR3 loop reads CASSAQGPNQPQHF. The nucleotide sequence is given as TGTGCCAGCAGTGCCCAGGGACCCAATCAGCCCCAGCATTTT.